The TCR beta chain under discussion was sequenced for a study of blood T cells in healthy people across ages. Investigators took 8.5 to 10 milliliters of peripheral blood from every donor. A second PCR of 7 to 11 cycles used a sample-barcoded 5' primer and a J-beta primer mix. TCRdb re-derived calls from the 5' RACE reads in MiXCR, one entry per CDR3 protein. The data hold 700,000 to 1,000,000 distinct CDR3 sequences, with about 42% observed a single time. This CDR3 is built from 15 residues. Germline values: CDR1 MNHEY, CDR2 SVGAGI. The V segment lost 2 bases and the J segment 5 bases; nucleotides outside the gene matches: 8.

Sequenced: blood. This TCR was recovered from a man in his sixties in good health. The chain joins TRBV6-5 to TRBJ2-5; 7 bases are shared with TRBD1. The CDR3 bases are TGTGCCAGCAGTTACGGGGACAGTGGCGGGGAGACCCAGTACTTC. Its protein product is CASSYGDSGGETQYF.